These T cell receptor beta chains were read from a single sample in a study of blood T cell repertoires in COVID-19. Generated by immunoSEQ multiplex PCR, the TCRdb table keeps only in-frame clones and is missing some. The table shows 200,000 to 250,000 clones, with about 80% occurring only once. Material for sequencing was peripheral blood. These receptors were obtained from a woman aged 50 to 60 with acute or convalescent COVID-19. The conserved cysteine and the conserved F or W are not part of the CDR3 here. Fields, in order: J gene, V gene, CDR3 protein.

J gene: TRBJ2-1
V gene: TRBV6-2/TRBV6-3
CDR3 protein: ASSRTSGVPPYNEQF

J gene: TRBJ2-7
V gene: TRBV28
CDR3 protein: ASSGTPDRWGYEQY

J gene: TRBJ2-3
V gene: TRBV7-9
CDR3 protein: ASSPGTEADTQY

J gene: TRBJ2-7
V gene: TRBV5-4
CDR3 protein: ASSLPSGYEQY

J gene: TRBJ1-6
V gene: TRBV28
CDR3 protein: ASSFPGSDSPLH

J gene: TRBJ2-1
V gene: TRBV7-2
CDR3 protein: ASSLGGVDNEQF

J gene: TRBJ2-3
V gene: TRBV24-1
CDR3 protein: ATSDFQGDTDTQY

J gene: TRBJ1-1
V gene: TRBV7-9
CDR3 protein: ASSLGDRVSTEAF

J gene: TRBJ1-1
V gene: TRBV27
CDR3 protein: ASSFGTENTEAF

J gene: TRBJ1-1
V gene: TRBV11-2
CDR3 protein: ASSLARTAEAF

J gene: TRBJ2-1
V gene: TRBV15
CDR3 protein: ATSKGLAGGNNEQF

J gene: TRBJ1-5
V gene: TRBV6-2/TRBV6-3
CDR3 protein: ASSQWTGSNQPQH

J gene: TRBJ1-2
V gene: TRBV28
CDR3 protein: ASSPLGTEFVYGYT

J gene: TRBJ2-1
V gene: TRBV10-3
CDR3 protein: AIRYTSGGNEQF

J gene: TRBJ2-4
V gene: TRBV3-1/TRBV3-2
CDR3 protein: ASSPLAAENIQY

J gene: TRBJ2-7
V gene: TRBV11-2
CDR3 protein: ASSTMVTSGRAEQY

J gene: TRBJ2-3
V gene: TRBV4-3
CDR3 protein: ASSQVLGGYGTSGDHTDTQY

J gene: TRBJ2-3
V gene: TRBV5-1
CDR3 protein: ASSQLRDYRGTDTQY

J gene: TRBJ1-2
V gene: TRBV28
CDR3 protein: ASSLGTGPWYGYT

J gene: TRBJ1-1
V gene: TRBV30
CDR3 protein: AWSRGTTNTEAF

J gene: TRBJ2-7
V gene: TRBV5-1
CDR3 protein: ASSPRSFNEQY

J gene: TRBJ2-7
V gene: TRBV5-5
CDR3 protein: ASSLASGRYEQY

J gene: TRBJ2-2
V gene: TRBV5-6
CDR3 protein: ASSLVGVAGFNTGELF

J gene: TRBJ2-7
V gene: TRBV5-1
CDR3 protein: ASSLGQASYEQY

J gene: TRBJ2-2
V gene: TRBV10-3
CDR3 protein: AISDQVTTGELF

J gene: TRBJ2-7
V gene: TRBV28
CDR3 protein: ASSFGQLFHEQY

J gene: TRBJ2-2
V gene: TRBV30
CDR3 protein: AWSVQQTGDTGELF

J gene: TRBJ2-5
V gene: TRBV20-1
CDR3 protein: SGGLETQY

J gene: TRBJ2-3
V gene: TRBV9
CDR3 protein: ASSVEADTQY

J gene: TRBJ2-7
V gene: TRBV2
CDR3 protein: ASSQGAGAYEQY

J gene: TRBJ1-6
V gene: TRBV27
CDR3 protein: ASSSTGGTSPLH

J gene: TRBJ1-1
V gene: TRBV30
CDR3 protein: AWSDRNTEAF

J gene: TRBJ2-3
V gene: TRBV9
CDR3 protein: ASTRGRSTDTQY

J gene: TRBJ1-2
V gene: TRBV27
CDR3 protein: ASSLQGAKGYT

J gene: TRBJ1-1
V gene: TRBV7-8
CDR3 protein: ASSLGGDRGVKAF

J gene: TRBJ1-2
V gene: TRBV6-5
CDR3 protein: AIDDRGLPNYGYT

J gene: TRBJ1-2
V gene: TRBV3-1/TRBV3-2
CDR3 protein: ASSEKRQGVYGYT

J gene: TRBJ2-7
V gene: TRBV6-2/TRBV6-3
CDR3 protein: ASSLSWSEQY

J gene: TRBJ2-2
V gene: TRBV28
CDR3 protein: ASSLLGTANTGELF

J gene: TRBJ1-1
V gene: TRBV21-1
CDR3 protein: ASSKGGGWTEAF

J gene: TRBJ1-1
V gene: TRBV6-5
CDR3 protein: ASSPPAGWNTEAF

J gene: TRBJ2-7
V gene: TRBV10-3
CDR3 protein: AISVDRPDEQY

J gene: TRBJ2-1
V gene: TRBV30
CDR3 protein: AWSAPTSGIGNEQF

J gene: TRBJ2-5
V gene: TRBV30
CDR3 protein: AWSVSGAGETQY

J gene: TRBJ1-1
V gene: TRBV7-3
CDR3 protein: ASSPRQGAPNTEAF

J gene: TRBJ1-1
V gene: TRBV5-1
CDR3 protein: ASSLSVTENTEAF

J gene: TRBJ2-1
V gene: TRBV7-7
CDR3 protein: ASSPGASGTFNEQF

J gene: TRBJ2-5
V gene: TRBV28
CDR3 protein: ASSLAAYQETQY

J gene: TRBJ2-1
V gene: TRBV25-1
CDR3 protein: ASGDRNYDEQF

J gene: TRBJ2-7
V gene: TRBV28
CDR3 protein: ASRRVSRIPPYEQY

J gene: TRBJ2-7
V gene: TRBV5-6
CDR3 protein: ASSFQGTYEQY

J gene: TRBJ1-1
V gene: TRBV15
CDR3 protein: ATSRALNTEAF

J gene: TRBJ1-6
V gene: TRBV5-1
CDR3 protein: ASSLGGASSYNSPLH

J gene: TRBJ2-4
V gene: TRBV15
CDR3 protein: ATSRVGRANIQY

J gene: TRBJ2-7
V gene: TRBV6-5
CDR3 protein: ASSKSGFNYEQY

J gene: TRBJ2-1
V gene: TRBV5-1
CDR3 protein: ASSLGQGYNEQF

J gene: TRBJ2-2
V gene: TRBV5-4
CDR3 protein: ASSLDRGNTPGELF

J gene: TRBJ2-7
V gene: TRBV5-4
CDR3 protein: ASSLDRPRGEQY

J gene: TRBJ2-7
V gene: TRBV27
CDR3 protein: ASLDRPGPYEQY